What follows are 18 T cell receptor beta chains derived from one specimen sequenced in a study of blood T cell repertoires in COVID-19. Assay: immunoSEQ multiplex PCR; the TCRdb copy retains only in-frame clones and omits some. The table lists a few hundred thousand clones, around 83% of them singletons. The sample consisted of PBMCs or T cells enriched from blood (not recorded which). These receptors were obtained from a woman in her forties or fifties who had recovered from COVID-19.

The chain uses TRBV4-1 and TRBJ1-3; TRBD1 matches 11 bases. The J segment lost 8 bases and the V segment lost 4 bases, leaving 10 bases of the junction unmatched. The CDR3 runs to 16 residues. Germline loops: CDR1 MGHRA, CDR2 YSYEKL. The chain's CDR3 is CASSRGQGVLGDTIYF. For the CDR3, the DNA is TGCGCCAGCAGCCGGGGACAGGGGGTTCTAGGGGACACCATATATTTT.

V gene TRBV5-1 combines with J gene TRBJ2-2, with D possibly being TRBD1 (5 bases). The CDR3 contains 14 residues. CDR1 and CDR2 (germline): SGHRS, YFSETQ. V was clipped by 2 bases and J by 1 base, with 6 bases between them. The CDR3 loop is CASSLRGNTGELFF. The CDR3 DNA follows: TGCGCCAGCAGCTTAAGGGGGAACACCGGGGAGCTGTTTTTT.

In its sample, this clone was seen once. The chain links TRBV19 to TRBJ2-2, with a possible D match to TRBD2 (6 bases). V shed 5 bases and J shed 3 bases, with 19 bases lying between them. The CDR3 covers 17 residues. Germline V gives CDR1 LNHDA, CDR2 SQIVND (reference sequence). Written as DNA, the CDR3 is TGTGCCAGTAGTCCCCGACTAGGCAAGGGGCACACCGGGGAGCTGTTTTTT. This translates into CASSPRLGKGHTGELFF.

V gene TRBV4-1 combines with J gene TRBJ1-4, with a weak D call TRBD1 (6 bases). This CDR3 contains 14 residues. Per the germline V gene, CDR1 is MGHRA and CDR2 is YSYEKL. V lost 1 base to trimming and J lost 4 bases, with 7 bases between them. CDR3 residues: CASSQGQVNEKLFF. DNA for the CDR3: TGCGCCAGCAGCCAAGGACAGGTTAATGAAAAACTGTTTTTT.

CDR3 protein: CARAYVGGKLQFDGYTF. DNA for the CDR3: TGTGCCAGAGCCTACGTTGGGGGGAAACTACAGTTCGATGGCTACACCTTC. The J gene is TRBJ1-2, the V gene TRBV21-1. TRBV21-1 is labeled a pseudogene. CDR3 size: 17 residues.

The chain joins TRBV6-5 to TRBJ1-2; 7 nucleotides align to TRBD1. CDR3 length equals 13 residues. Germline V lookup: CDR1 MNHEY, CDR2 SVGAGI. V shed 6 bases and J 6 bases; nucleotides not matched to a gene: 7. CDR3 sequence (DNA): TGTGCCAGCAGCCCCGACAGGGTCAATGGCTACACCTTC. Translated: CASSPDRVNGYTF.

The chain combines TRBV24-1 with TRBJ1-6; 9 nucleotides agree with TRBD1. The J segment lost 9 bases and the V segment lost 7 bases, leaving 9 bases of the junction unmatched. The CDR3 contains 15 residues. Germline V gene data show CDR1 as KGHDR and CDR2 as SFDVKD. The CDR3 coding sequence is TGTGCCACCAGCGAGGGACAGGGAAGGAGTTCACCCCTCCACTTT. Residues: CATSEGQGRSSPLHF.

The gene calls are TRBV27 and TRBJ1-5; 10 nucleotides match TRBD1. In germline, CDR1 is MNHEY, CDR2 SMNVEV (reference sequence). Losses at the gene ends were 0 bases for V and 3 bases for J; bases not matched to a gene: 11. The CDR3 is 19 residues long. The CDR3 reads CASSLSHWGQGRPNQPQHF. Written as DNA, the CDR3 is TGTGCCAGCAGTTTATCTCATTGGGGACAGGGGCGTCCCAATCAGCCCCAGCATTTT.

This clone was observed a few times. The gene calls are TRBV7-9 and TRBJ2-7; 9 positions match TRBD1. Germline CDR1 and CDR2: SEHNR and FQNEAQ (reference sequence). V gave up 5 bases and J gave up 4 bases; unmatched junction bases: 6. The CDR3 spans 14 residues. CDR3 bases: TGTGCCAGCAGCCCGGGACAGGGAATTTACGAGCAGTACTTC. Protein: CASSPGQGIYEQYF. The full variable domain, with the rest looked up from reference TRBV7-9 and TRBJ2-7, is DTGVSQNPRHKITKRGQNVTFRCDPISEHNRLYWYRQTLGQGPEFLTYFQNEAQLEKSRLLSDRFSAERPKGSFSTLEIQRTEQGDSAMYLCASSPGQGIYEQYFGPGTRLTVT.

This clone was counted once. V usage is TRBV30 and J usage is TRBJ1-2; no definite D call. V was shortened by 7 bases and J by 5 bases, with 26 bases between the two germline ends. The length of the CDR3 is 16 residues. CDR1 is GTSNPN, CDR2 SVGIG, per germline (reference sequence). For the CDR3, the DNA is TGTGCCTTGGAAGTCCCTTTCCAGGTGCCTCGTTATGGCTACACCTTC. Protein: CALEVPFQVPRYGYTF.

The chain has TRBV7-8 and TRBJ1-3; D might be TRBD1 (6 bases). Germline V gene sequence: CDR1 SGHVS, CDR2 FQNEAQ. The CDR3 sequence is 15 residues long. V was trimmed by 5 bases and J by 4 bases, leaving 15 bases between them. DNA for the CDR3: TGTGCCAGCAGCCCACAGGGTGCTGGGGGAAACACCATATATTTT. It is translated as CASSPQGAGGNTIYF. Drawing the rest from reference TRBV7-8 and TRBJ1-3, the complete variable domain is GAGVSQSPRYKVAKRGQDVALRCDPISGHVSLFWYQQALGQGPEFLTYFQNEAQLDKSGLPSDRFFAERPEGSVSTLKIQRTQQEDSAVYLCASSPQGAGGNTIYFGEGSWLTVV.

The table lists this clone with a count of one. The chain employs TRBV19 and TRBJ2-1; TRBD1 is a possible D gene (5 bases). This CDR3 region has 14 residues. Deletions cut 0 bases from V and 7 bases from J, with 10 bases between. The germline V gene has CDR1 LNHDA and CDR2 SQIVND (reference sequence). In DNA, the CDR3 is TGTGCCAGTAGTATAGAAGGGGTTTTGAATGAGCAGTTCTTC. This translates into CASSIEGVLNEQFF.

The chain is built from TRBV3-1 (or the pseudogene TRBV3-2) and TRBJ1-1; no firm D call. V dropped 0 bases and J dropped 7 bases, with 24 bases sitting between them. Germline CDR1 LGHDT, CDR2 YNNKEL (reference sequence). CDR3 length equals 18 residues. The CDR3 loop reads CASSQDKRTIRPNGEAFF. The CDR3 region has the DNA TGTGCCAGCAGCCAAGATAAGAGGACTATTCGACCAAACGGTGAAGCTTTCTTT.

The rearrangement links TRBV28 to TRBJ2-7; 10 bases match TRBD2. V trimming: 6 bases; J trimming: 4 bases; junction bases outside the gene matches: 6. There are 14 residues in the CDR3. CDR1 and CDR2 (germline): MDHEN, SYDVKM. The CDR3 sequence is CASRPGTSVYEQYF. CDR3 nucleotide sequence: TGTGCCAGCAGACCCGGGACTAGCGTTTACGAGCAGTACTTC.

This clone was detected once. The genes are TRBV11-1 and TRBJ2-5; weak D call: TRBD1 (5 bases). The germline V gene has CDR1 SGHAT and CDR2 FQDESV (reference sequence). The CDR3 extends over 14 amino acids. V was shortened by 5 bases and J by 2 bases, with 12 bases between the two germline ends. CDR3 residues: CASSPRQPQETQYF. DNA for the CDR3: TGTGCCAGCAGCCCCAGACAGCCGCAAGAGACCCAGTACTTC.

Concerning this clone itself: Additional DNA sequences in this sample encode the identical CDR3. In nucleotides, the CDR3 is TGCGCCAGCAGCCCCACAGGGACTGGAAACACCATATATTTT. This sequence encodes CASSPTGTGNTIYF. The rearrangement links TRBV5-1 to TRBJ1-3; the D gene is possibly TRBD1 (6 bases). CDR1 is SGHRS, CDR2 YFSETQ, per germline. V lost 4 bases and J 2 bases, leaving 10 bases between the germline ends. The CDR3 covers 14 residues.

The V gene is TRBV2, the J gene TRBJ1-5; no firm D call. The CDR3 is 13 amino acids. Trimming removed 9 bases at V and 0 bases at J, with 9 bases between. Looked up from germline, CDR1 is SNHLY and CDR2 is FYNNEI. The CDR3 DNA is TGTGCCAGTCAGTTCCATAGCAATCAGCCCCAGCATTTT. It encodes CASQFHSNQPQHF.

The chain carries TRBV19 and TRBJ1-6; 7 nucleotides match TRBD1. This CDR3 has 13 residues. Germline V gives CDR1 LNHDA, CDR2 SQIVND (reference sequence). The V gene end was trimmed by 11 bases and the J gene end by 7 bases; junction bases not matched to a gene: 8. CDR3 region: CASMDRRNSPLHF. The CDR3 DNA follows: TGTGCCTCAATGGACAGGCGGAATTCACCCCTCCACTTT.